This T cell receptor beta chain was sequenced in a study of control samples from healthy donors and cancer patients. The CDR3 sequence is 14 residues long. Germline loops: CDR1 SGHRS, CDR2 YFSETQ. V dropped 4 bases and J dropped 5; count of bases not matched to a gene: 7. Produced via immunoSEQ multiplex PCR; TCRdb's table is partial and in-frame only. Of around 80,000 clones in the sample, roughly 91% are singletons; the top ten hold 5.5%. This chain connects TRBV5-1 to TRBJ1-1; TRBD1 agrees at 8 bases. The sample comprised blood. The sequence came from a man aged 50 to 60 in good health. This chain's CDR3 is CASSAETGVTEAFF. The CDR3 bases are TGCGCCAGCAGCGCCGAGACAGGGGTGACTGAAGCTTTCTTT.